This T cell receptor beta chain was observed in a study of T-cell memory formation after mild COVID-19. Overall study: Largely, the TCR clusters proved donor specific.

CDR1 and CDR2 (germline): SQVTM, ANQGSEA. This CDR3 comprises 14 residues. The germline V and J ends were trimmed by 6 bases and 1 base, with 16 bases remaining between them. TCRdb called the 5' RACE reads again in MiXCR, with one record for every CDR3 protein. Of around 140,000 distinct CDR3 sequences in the sample, 6% to 7% were seen once. Overall study results and limits: From day 15 to 85, contracting clones were balanced between CD4 and CD8, whereas later expanders leaned toward CD4+.

This clonotype showed up just a few times. Its antigen is unidentified. This rearrangement joins TRBV29-1 to TRBJ2-7; a possible D gene is TRBD2 (6 bases). This TCR derives from an adult woman who had mild COVID-19 (a few samples of this study predate the infection). Cell type and time point are not known. Sequenced: PBMCs or a T cell subset sorted from them (not recorded which). In nucleotides, the CDR3 is TGCAGCGTCCGGACGTTAGCGGTTTCCTACGAGCAGTACTTC. Protein product: CSVRTLAVSYEQYF.